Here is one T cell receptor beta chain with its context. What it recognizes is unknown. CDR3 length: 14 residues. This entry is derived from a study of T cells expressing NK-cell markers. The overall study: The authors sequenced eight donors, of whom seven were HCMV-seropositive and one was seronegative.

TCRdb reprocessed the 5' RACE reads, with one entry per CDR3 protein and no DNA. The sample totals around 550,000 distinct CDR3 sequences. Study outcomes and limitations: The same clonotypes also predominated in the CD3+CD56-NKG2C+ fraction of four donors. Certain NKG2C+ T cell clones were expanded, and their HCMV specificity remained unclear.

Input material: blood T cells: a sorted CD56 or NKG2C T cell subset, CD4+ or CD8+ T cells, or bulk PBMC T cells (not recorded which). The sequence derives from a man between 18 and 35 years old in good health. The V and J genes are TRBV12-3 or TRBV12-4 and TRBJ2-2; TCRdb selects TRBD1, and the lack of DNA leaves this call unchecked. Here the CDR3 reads CASSSPGGSGELFF.